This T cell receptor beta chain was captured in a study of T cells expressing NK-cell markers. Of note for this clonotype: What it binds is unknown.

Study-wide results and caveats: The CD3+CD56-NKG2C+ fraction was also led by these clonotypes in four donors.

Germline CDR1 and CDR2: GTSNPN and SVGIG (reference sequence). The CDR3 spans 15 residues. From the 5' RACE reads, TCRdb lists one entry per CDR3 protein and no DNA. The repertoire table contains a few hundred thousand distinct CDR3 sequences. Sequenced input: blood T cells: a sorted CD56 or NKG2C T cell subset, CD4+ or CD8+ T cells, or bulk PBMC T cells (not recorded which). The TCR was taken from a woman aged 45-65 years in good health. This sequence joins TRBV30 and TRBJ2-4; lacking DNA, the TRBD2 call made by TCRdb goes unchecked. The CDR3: CAWTSWALAKNIQYF. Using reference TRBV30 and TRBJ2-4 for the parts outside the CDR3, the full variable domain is SQTIHQWPATLVQPVGSPLSLECTVEGTSNPNLYWYRQAAGRGLQLLFYSVGIGQISSEVPQNLSASRPQDRQFILSSKKLLLSDSGFYLCAWTSWALAKNIQYFGAGTRLSVL.